This passage covers 23 T cell receptor beta chains from one sample sequenced in a study of beta chain features in type 1 diabetes. Every bit of the isolated RNA underwent reverse transcription, so sequencing read expressed TCRB transcripts. Repertoires were generated with immunoSEQ multiplex PCR, while TCRdb's copy carries only in-frame clones and drops some. Of hundreds of thousands of clones in the sample, 25% to 35% were seen once. What was sequenced was naive CD4+ T cells from blood. The receptors were gathered from a man aged 18-30 years in good health.

The genes are TRBV30 and TRBJ1-2, with 9 bases identical to TRBD1. The CDR3 spans 12 residues. V trimming: 6 bases; J trimming: 5 bases; junction bases outside the gene matches: 4. Germline loops: CDR1 GTSNPN, CDR2 SVGIG (reference sequence). CDR3 residues: CACGQGKYGYTF. CDR3 in DNA: TGTGCCTGTGGACAGGGGAAATATGGCTACACCTTC.

This clone came up a few times. The chain combines TRBV19 with TRBJ2-1; no clear D. The CDR3 extends over 14 amino acids. The V gene lost 1 base and the J gene lost 4 bases, with 8 bases spanning the gap. CDR1 LNHDA and CDR2 SQIVND come from the germline V gene (reference sequence). CDR3 loop: CASSIVSDYNEQFF. The DNA of the CDR3 is TGTGCCAGTAGTATAGTATCGGATTACAATGAGCAGTTCTTC.

This clone was detected a few times. CDR3 loop: CASSLSRVPFGETQYF. The CDR3 nucleotides are TGTGCCAGCAGCTTAAGCAGGGTCCCCTTCGGGGAGACCCAGTACTTC. This rearrangement joins TRBV11-2 to TRBJ2-5; a possible D gene is TRBD1 (5 bases). The CDR3 is 16 amino acids. V shed 2 bases and J shed 5 bases, with 18 bases lying between them. Germline CDR1 is SGHAT and CDR2 is FQNNGV.

A few counts support this clone. V gene TRBV30 combines with J gene TRBJ2-7; a possible D gene is TRBD1 (6 bases). With 0 bases removed from V and 10 bases from J, the gap between germline ends came to 10 bases. CDR3 length equals 11 residues. Germline loops: CDR1 GTSNPN, CDR2 SVGIG (reference sequence). The CDR3 protein is CAWSVDRRQYF. DNA of the CDR3: TGTGCCTGGAGTGTTGACAGGAGACAGTACTTC.

This clone was observed a handful of times. The chain couples TRBV29-1 to TRBJ2-1; D unresolved. The CDR3 sequence is 16 residues long. From germline, CDR1 is SQVTM and CDR2 ANQGSEA. V was shortened by 4 bases and J by 1 base, with 17 bases between the two germline ends. The CDR3 reads CSVGPGLWDSYNEQFF. CDR3 DNA: TGCAGCGTTGGACCGGGTTTGTGGGATTCCTACAATGAGCAGTTCTTC.

The V gene is TRBV2, the J gene TRBJ2-1, with D perhaps TRBD2 (6 bases). CDR3 length: 13 amino acids. The V gene's germline CDR1 is SNHLY and CDR2 FYNNEI. V was trimmed by 0 bases and J by 10 bases, leaving 10 bases between them. The CDR3 bases are TGTGCCAGCAGTGAAGCTCAGGGAGGCGAGCAGTTCTTC. Amino acid sequence: CASSEAQGGEQFF.

The chain joins TRBV4-1 to TRBJ2-1, with D unclear. This CDR3 is 15 amino acids long. Trimming stripped 0 bases from V and 2 bases from J, with 8 bases between. Germline-derived CDR1 and CDR2 are MGHRA and YSYEKL. The CDR3 here is CASSQDRPPYNEQFF. For the CDR3, the DNA is TGCGCCAGCAGCCAAGATCGTCCTCCCTACAATGAGCAGTTCTTC.

This clone has more than one count but fewer than ten. The gene calls are TRBV6-5 and TRBJ2-1, with TRBD2 matching 8 bases. Germline-derived CDR1 and CDR2 are MNHEY and SVGAGI. V lost 0 bases, J lost 6 bases, and 4 bases stayed unmatched. The CDR3 sequence is 15 residues long. This CDR3 is CASSYSPGGINEQFF. In DNA form, the CDR3 reads TGTGCCAGCAGTTACTCGCCGGGAGGGATCAATGAGCAGTTCTTC.

In this sample, this clone turned up a few times. The chain employs TRBV29-1 and TRBJ2-5; 10 nucleotides line up with TRBD1. With 6 bases clipped from V and 4 bases from J, the junction kept 2 bases outside the gene matches. The CDR3 runs to 12 residues. Per germline, CDR1 SQVTM and CDR2 ANQGSEA. The CDR3, as DNA: TGCAGCGTCCGGACAGGGGGAGAGACCCAGTACTTC. This encodes CSVRTGGETQYF.

In this sample, this clone turned up a few times. This sample also contains other DNA sequences that code for the same CDR3. The V gene is TRBV9, the J gene TRBJ2-1; D unclear. V lost 0 bases to trimming and J lost 1 base, with 8 bases between them. The CDR3 contains 15 residues. Looked up from germline, CDR1 is SGDLS and CDR2 is YYNGEE. The CDR3 region has the DNA TGTGCCAGCAGCGTAGTTGGCGATTCCTACAATGAGCAGTTCTTC. Translating it yields CASSVVGDSYNEQFF.

J is TRBJ2-7 and V is TRBV6-1, with TRBD2 identical over 10 bases. The germline V gene encodes CDR1 MNHNS and CDR2 SASEGT. The CDR3 runs 15 residues. Trimming at V came to 3 bases and at J to 5 bases, leaving 7 bases not matched to a gene. For the CDR3, the DNA is TGTGCCAGCAGTGACCTAGCGGGAGTTCCCAACGAGCAGTACTTC. Translation: CASSDLAGVPNEQYF.

This clone has just a few counts. DNA for the CDR3: TGTGCCACCAGCAGGGACACTCGCACGGAGACCCAGTACTTC. This sequence encodes CATSRDTRTETQYF. This sequence joins TRBV15 and TRBJ2-5; the D gene is possibly TRBD1 (5 bases). Trimming cost V 3 bases and J 5 bases, with 13 bases left between them. The CDR3 covers 14 residues. Germline loops: CDR1 LNHNV, CDR2 YYDKDF (reference sequence).

This clone showed up just a few times. The CDR3 nucleotides are TGTGCCTGGAGCGCCTTGGGGGCAGATACGCAGTATTTT. It codes for CAWSALGADTQYF. The chain couples TRBV30 to TRBJ2-3; perhaps D is TRBD1 or TRBD2 (5 bases each). This CDR3 is 13 amino acids long. The germline gives CDR1 GTSNPN, CDR2 SVGIG (reference sequence). Trimming stripped 3 bases from V and 4 bases from J, with 11 bases between.

CDR3 sequence: CASSLAEGRNTEAFF. The DNA of the CDR3 is TGTGCCAGCAGCTTAGCGGAGGGACGGAACACTGAAGCTTTCTTT. The chain has TRBV7-6 and TRBJ1-1; tentatively, D is TRBD1 (5 bases). The germline gives CDR1 SGHVS, CDR2 FNYEAQ. Trimming left V 0 bases short and J 1 base short, with 9 bases between. This CDR3 spans 15 amino acids. Full variable domain (rest looked up from reference TRBV7-6 and TRBJ1-1): GAGVSQSPRYKVTKRGQDVALRCDPISGHVSLYWYRQALGQGPEFLTYFNYEAQQDKSGLPNDRFSAERPEGSISTLTIQRTEQRDSAMYRCASSLAEGRNTEAFFGQGTRLTVV.

The V call is TRBV2, the J call TRBJ2-1; D remains unclear. The CDR3 runs 16 residues. Trimming removed 6 bases from V and 0 bases from J, with 15 bases in between. Germline V gene lookup returns CDR1 SNHLY and CDR2 FYNNEI. DNA of the CDR3: TGTGCCAGCAGGGACCGGGCCGGCCGCTCCTACAATGAGCAGTTCTTC. Its translation is CASRDRAGRSYNEQFF.

This sequence joins TRBV30 and TRBJ2-7; D not certain. Germline CDR1 GTSNPN, CDR2 SVGIG (reference sequence). The V end was cut by 5 bases, the J end by 3 bases, with 8 bases between. The CDR3 runs 11 residues. The CDR3 is CAWSIGYEQYF. For the CDR3, the DNA is TGTGCCTGGTCGATAGGCTACGAGCAGTACTTC.

V gene TRBV5-1 combines with J gene TRBJ1-1, with D tentatively TRBD1 (5 bases). This CDR3 has 14 amino acids. V was shortened by 4 bases and J by 5 bases, with 15 bases between the two germline ends. Per the germline V gene, CDR1 is SGHRS and CDR2 is YFSETQ. The CDR3 sequence is CASSPLGAYTEAFF. The CDR3 DNA is TGCGCCAGCAGCCCCCTTGGGGCTTATACTGAAGCTTTCTTT. Full variable domain (missing parts from reference TRBV5-1 and TRBJ1-1): KAGVTQTPRYLIKTRGQQVTLSCSPISGHRSVSWYQQTPGQGLQFLFEYFSETQRNKGNFPGRFSGRQFSNSRSEMNVSTLELGDSALYLCASSPLGAYTEAFFGQGTRLTVV.

This CDR3 is CACRQGHEQYF. The CDR3 nucleotides are TGTGCCTGCCGACAGGGACACGAGCAGTACTTC. The V gene is TRBV30, the J gene TRBJ2-7; 7 bases fit TRBD1. V lost 6 bases to trimming and J lost 5 bases; unmatched junction nucleotides: 4. This CDR3 contains 11 residues. The germline gives CDR1 GTSNPN, CDR2 SVGIG (reference sequence).

This chain links TRBV7-6 with TRBJ2-5; either TRBD1 or TRBD2 may supply D (7 bases each). The CDR3 has 14 residues. V lost 1 base and J 9 bases, leaving 15 bases between the germline ends. Germline V gene data show CDR1 as SGHVS and CDR2 as FNYEAQ. CDR3 in amino acids: CASSLGGSGGAQYF. The CDR3 coding sequence is TGTGCCAGCAGCTTAGGTGGATCAGGGGGGGCCCAGTACTTC.

The chain carries TRBV30 and TRBJ2-7, with D possibly being TRBD1 (6 bases). The CDR3 totals 13 residues. Trimming removed 5 bases from V and 3 bases from J, with 14 bases in between. The germline V gene has CDR1 GTSNPN and CDR2 SVGIG (reference sequence). The CDR3 nucleotides are TGTGCCTGGGGCAGGACAGTCTTCTACGAGCAGTACTTC. Translated, it gives CAWGRTVFYEQYF.

This clone was observed a handful of times. The chain recombines TRBV10-3 with TRBJ1-1; possible D gene TRBD1, 6 bases. Germline values: CDR1 ENHRY, CDR2 SYGVKD. The CDR3 is 16 amino acids. V was trimmed by 0 bases and J by 0 bases, leaving 11 bases between them. This CDR3 is CAISESRTAMNTEAFF. In DNA, the CDR3 is TGTGCCATCAGTGAGTCCCGGACAGCAATGAACACTGAAGCTTTCTTT.

The chain carries TRBV4-1 and TRBJ2-1; unclear D gene. The CDR3 runs to 16 residues. CDR1 and CDR2 from the germline V gene are MGHRA and YSYEKL. V lost 1 base to trimming and J lost 0 bases, with 10 bases between them. The CDR3 region is CASSQGWGISYNEQFF. The CDR3 DNA is TGCGCCAGCAGCCAAGGGTGGGGAATCTCCTACAATGAGCAGTTCTTC.

The chain has TRBV9 and TRBJ2-5, with D uncertain. The CDR3 contains 14 residues. V lost 1 base and J 4 bases, leaving 11 bases between the germline ends. CDR1 is SGDLS and CDR2 is YYNGEE in the germline V gene. The CDR3 here is CASSVKRQGETQYF. The CDR3 bases are TGTGCCAGCAGCGTAAAAAGGCAAGGAGAGACCCAGTACTTC.